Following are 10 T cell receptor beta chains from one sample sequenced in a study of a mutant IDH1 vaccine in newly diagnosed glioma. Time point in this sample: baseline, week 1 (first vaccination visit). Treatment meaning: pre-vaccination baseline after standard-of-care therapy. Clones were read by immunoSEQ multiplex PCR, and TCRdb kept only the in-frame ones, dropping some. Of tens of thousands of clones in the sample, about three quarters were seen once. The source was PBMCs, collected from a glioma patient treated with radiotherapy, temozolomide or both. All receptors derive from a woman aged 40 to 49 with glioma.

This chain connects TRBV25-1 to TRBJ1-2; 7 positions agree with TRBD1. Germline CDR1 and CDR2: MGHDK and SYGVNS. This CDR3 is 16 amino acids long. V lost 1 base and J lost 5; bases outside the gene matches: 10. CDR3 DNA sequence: TGTGCCAGCAGTGAATCAGGACAGGAGATCCTTTATGGCTACACCTTC. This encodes CASSESGQEILYGYTF.

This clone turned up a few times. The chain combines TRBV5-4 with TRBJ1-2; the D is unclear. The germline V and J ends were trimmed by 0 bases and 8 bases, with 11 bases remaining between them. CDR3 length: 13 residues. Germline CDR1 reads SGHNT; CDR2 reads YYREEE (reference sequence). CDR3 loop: CASSLADLVGYTF. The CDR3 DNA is TGTGCCAGCAGCTTGGCAGACCTAGTGGGCTACACCTTC.

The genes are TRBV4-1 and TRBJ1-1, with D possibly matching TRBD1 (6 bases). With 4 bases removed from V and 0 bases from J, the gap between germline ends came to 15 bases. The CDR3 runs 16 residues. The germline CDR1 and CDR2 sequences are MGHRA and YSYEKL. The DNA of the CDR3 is TGCGCCAGCAGCCCGCGTGCGGGGGCGGTGAACACTGAAGCTTTCTTT. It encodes CASSPRAGAVNTEAFF.

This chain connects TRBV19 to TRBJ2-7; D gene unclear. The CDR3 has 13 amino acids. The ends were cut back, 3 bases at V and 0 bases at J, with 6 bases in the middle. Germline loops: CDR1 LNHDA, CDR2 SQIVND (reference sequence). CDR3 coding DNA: TGTGCCAGTAGTATTGAGGTCTCCTACGAGCAGTACTTC. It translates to CASSIEVSYEQYF.

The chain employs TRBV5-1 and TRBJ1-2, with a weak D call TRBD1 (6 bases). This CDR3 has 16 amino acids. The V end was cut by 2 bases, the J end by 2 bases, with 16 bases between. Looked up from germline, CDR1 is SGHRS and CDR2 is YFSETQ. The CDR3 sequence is CASSFLTGGSNYGYTF. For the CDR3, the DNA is TGCGCCAGCAGCTTCCTGACAGGAGGGTCGAACTATGGCTACACCTTC.

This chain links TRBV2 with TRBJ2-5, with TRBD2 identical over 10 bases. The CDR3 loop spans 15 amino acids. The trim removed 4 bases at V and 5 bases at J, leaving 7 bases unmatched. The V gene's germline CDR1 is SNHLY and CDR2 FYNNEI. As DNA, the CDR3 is TGTGCCAGCAGTGGGCTAGCGGGGGTCGGTGAGACCCAGTACTTC. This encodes CASSGLAGVGETQYF.

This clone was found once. Written as DNA, the CDR3 is TGCGCCAGCAGCTTGTCACAGAAAGGTGAAAAACTGTTTTTT. Residues: CASSLSQKGEKLFF. This chain joins TRBV5-1 and TRBJ1-4; D remains ambiguous. The length of the CDR3 is 14 residues. Deletions cut 1 base from V and 7 bases from J, with 11 bases between. Germline values: CDR1 SGHRS, CDR2 YFSETQ.

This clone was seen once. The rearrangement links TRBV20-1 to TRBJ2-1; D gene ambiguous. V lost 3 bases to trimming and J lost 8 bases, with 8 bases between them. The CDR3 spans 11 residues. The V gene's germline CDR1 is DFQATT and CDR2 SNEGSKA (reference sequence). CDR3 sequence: CSARQRDEQFF. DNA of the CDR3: TGCAGTGCTAGGCAGCGAGATGAGCAGTTCTTC.

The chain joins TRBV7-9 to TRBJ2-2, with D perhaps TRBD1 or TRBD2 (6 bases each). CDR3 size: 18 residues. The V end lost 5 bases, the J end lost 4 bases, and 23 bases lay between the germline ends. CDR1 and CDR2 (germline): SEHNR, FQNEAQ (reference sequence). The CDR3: CASSPGGVRGRGTGELFF. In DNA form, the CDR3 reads TGTGCCAGCAGCCCCGGAGGGGTCAGGGGACGTGGCACCGGGGAGCTGTTTTTT.

CDR3 coding DNA: TGCAGCGTGTTGGGAGGGACGGCCAAAAACATTCAGTACTTC. It codes for CSVLGGTAKNIQYF. The gene calls are TRBV29-1 and TRBJ2-4, with 7 bases that match TRBD2. The V segment lost 6 bases and the J segment 1 base; nucleotides outside the gene matches: 6. The CDR3 has 14 residues. Germline CDR1 is SQVTM and CDR2 is ANQGSEA.